This TCR beta chain came from a study of glioma-infiltrating T cells after dendritic cell vaccination. CDR1 and CDR2 from the germline V gene are SGHRS and YFSETQ. J gave up 9 bases and V 0 bases, and 7 bases lay outside the gene matches. The CDR3 extends over 17 amino acids. Primers: 60 V beta forward and 13 J beta reverse. Profiling relied on immunoSEQ multiplex PCR, and the TCRdb table lists in-frame clones only, not all of them. The sample lists almost 65,000 clones, 75% to 90% seen once, with 9% to 10% in the top ten. No glioblastoma patient carried an isocitrate dehydrogenase mutation. PBMC sampling occurred before vaccination, two weeks after the third dose, and at progression.

This TCR came from a human donor with glioblastoma. The V call is TRBV5-1, the J call TRBJ2-1, with 15 nucleotides matching TRBD2. The sample consisted of blood, taken before dendritic cell vaccination. The CDR3: CASSLGPRGLAGGEQFF. CDR3 sequence (DNA): TGCGCCAGCAGCTTGGGACCGAGGGGACTAGCGGGGGGTGAGCAGTTCTTC.